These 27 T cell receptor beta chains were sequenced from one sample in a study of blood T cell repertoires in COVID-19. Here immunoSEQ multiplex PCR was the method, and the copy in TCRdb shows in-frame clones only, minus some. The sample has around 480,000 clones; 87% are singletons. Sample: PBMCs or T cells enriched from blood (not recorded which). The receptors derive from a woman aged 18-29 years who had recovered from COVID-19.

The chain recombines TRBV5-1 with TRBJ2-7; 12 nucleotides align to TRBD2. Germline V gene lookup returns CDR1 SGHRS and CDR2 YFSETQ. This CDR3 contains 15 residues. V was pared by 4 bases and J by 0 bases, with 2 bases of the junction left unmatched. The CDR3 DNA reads TGCGCCAGCAGCCGGACTAGCGGGGTCTCCTACGAGCAGTACTTC. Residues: CASSRTSGVSYEQYF.

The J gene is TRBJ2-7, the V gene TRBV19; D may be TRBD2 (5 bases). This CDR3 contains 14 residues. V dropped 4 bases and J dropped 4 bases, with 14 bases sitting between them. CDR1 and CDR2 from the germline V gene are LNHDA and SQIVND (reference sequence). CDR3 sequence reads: CASSSSRGPYEQYF. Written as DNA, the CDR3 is TGTGCCAGTAGTAGTTCACGCGGGCCTTACGAGCAGTACTTC.

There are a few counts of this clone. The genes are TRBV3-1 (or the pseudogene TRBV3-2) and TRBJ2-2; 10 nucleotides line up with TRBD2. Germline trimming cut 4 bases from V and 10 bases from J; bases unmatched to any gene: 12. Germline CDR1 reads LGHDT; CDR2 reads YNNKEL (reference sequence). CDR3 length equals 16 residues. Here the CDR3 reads CASSLQRGGQLSELFF. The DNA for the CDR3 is TGTGCCAGCAGCCTCCAGCGGGGGGGCCAACTCTCGGAGCTGTTTTTT.

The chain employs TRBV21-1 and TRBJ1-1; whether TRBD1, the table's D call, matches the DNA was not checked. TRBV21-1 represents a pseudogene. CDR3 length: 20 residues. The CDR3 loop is CASSKWVGGQGARWDTEAFF. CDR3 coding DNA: TGTGCCAGCAGCAAATGGGTTGGAGGGCAGGGGGCGAGGTGGGACACTGAAGCTTTCTTT.

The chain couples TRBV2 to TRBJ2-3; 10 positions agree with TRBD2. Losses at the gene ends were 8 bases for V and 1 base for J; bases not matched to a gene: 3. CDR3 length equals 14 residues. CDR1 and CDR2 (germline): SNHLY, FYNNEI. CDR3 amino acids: CASRSGGGTDTQYF. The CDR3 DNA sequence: TGTGCCAGCCGGAGCGGGGGGGGCACAGATACGCAGTATTTT.

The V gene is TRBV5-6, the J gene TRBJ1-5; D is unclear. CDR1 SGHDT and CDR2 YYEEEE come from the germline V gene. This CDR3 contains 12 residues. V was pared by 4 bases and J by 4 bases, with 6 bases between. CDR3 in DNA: TGTGCCAGCAGCCTCCGGAATCAGCCCCAGCATTTT. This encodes CASSLRNQPQHF.

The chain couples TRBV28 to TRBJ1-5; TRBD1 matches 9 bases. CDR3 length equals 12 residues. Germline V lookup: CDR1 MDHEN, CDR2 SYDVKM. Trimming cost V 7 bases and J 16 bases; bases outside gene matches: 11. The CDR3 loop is CASTDPGQGHHF. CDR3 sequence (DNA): TGTGCCAGCACTGATCCGGGACAGGGTCATCATTTT.

CDR3 DNA sequence: TGTGCCAGCAGCTTAGAGTCAGGGAACTCTGGAAACACCATATATTTT. Translated: CASSLESGNSGNTIYF. The chain has TRBV13 and TRBJ1-3; TRBD1 is a possible D gene (5 bases). V was cut by 1 base and J by 0 bases, with 10 bases left in between. The CDR3 loop spans 16 amino acids. Germline loops: CDR1 PRHDT, CDR2 FYEKMQ (reference sequence). The complete variable domain, with remaining parts taken from reference TRBV13 and TRBJ1-3, reads AAGVIQSPRHLIKEKRETATLKCYPIPRHDTVYWYQQGPGQDPQFLISFYEKMQSDKGSIPDRFSAQQFSDYHSELNMSSLELGDSALYFCASSLESGNSGNTIYFGEGSWLTVV.

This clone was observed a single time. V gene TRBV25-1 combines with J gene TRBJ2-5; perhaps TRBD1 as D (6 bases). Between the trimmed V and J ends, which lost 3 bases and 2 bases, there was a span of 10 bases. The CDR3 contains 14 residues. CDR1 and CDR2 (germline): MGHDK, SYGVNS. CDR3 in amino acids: CASSEWTAQETQYF. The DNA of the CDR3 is TGTGCCAGCAGTGAGTGGACAGCGCAAGAGACCCAGTACTTC.

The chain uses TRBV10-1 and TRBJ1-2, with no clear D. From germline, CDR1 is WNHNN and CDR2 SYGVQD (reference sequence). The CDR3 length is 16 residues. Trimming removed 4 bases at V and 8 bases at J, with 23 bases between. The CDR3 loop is CASSGKSEGPLGGYTF. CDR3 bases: TGCGCCAGCAGTGGAAAAAGTGAGGGCCCTTTAGGGGGCTACACCTTC.

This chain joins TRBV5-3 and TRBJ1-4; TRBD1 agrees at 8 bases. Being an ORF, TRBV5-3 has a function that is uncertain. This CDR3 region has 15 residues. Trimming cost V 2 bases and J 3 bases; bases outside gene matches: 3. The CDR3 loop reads CARSFKQGANEKLFF. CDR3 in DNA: TGTGCCAGAAGCTTTAAACAGGGGGCTAATGAAAAACTGTTTTTT.

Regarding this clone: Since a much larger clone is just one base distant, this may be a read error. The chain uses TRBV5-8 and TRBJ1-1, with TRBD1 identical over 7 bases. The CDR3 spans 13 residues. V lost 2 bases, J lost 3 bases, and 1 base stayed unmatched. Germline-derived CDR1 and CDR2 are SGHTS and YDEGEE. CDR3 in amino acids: CASSLDRDTEAFF. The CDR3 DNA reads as TGTGCCAGCAGCTTAGACAGGGACACTGAAGCTTTCTTT.

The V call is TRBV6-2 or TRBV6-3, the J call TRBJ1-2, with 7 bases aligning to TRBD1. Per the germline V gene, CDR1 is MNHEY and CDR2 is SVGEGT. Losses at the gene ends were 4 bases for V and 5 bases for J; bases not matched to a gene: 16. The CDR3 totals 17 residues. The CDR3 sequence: CASSSLGEMTGSYGYTF. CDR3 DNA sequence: TGTGCCAGCAGTTCTTTAGGGGAAATGACAGGGTCTTATGGCTACACCTTC.

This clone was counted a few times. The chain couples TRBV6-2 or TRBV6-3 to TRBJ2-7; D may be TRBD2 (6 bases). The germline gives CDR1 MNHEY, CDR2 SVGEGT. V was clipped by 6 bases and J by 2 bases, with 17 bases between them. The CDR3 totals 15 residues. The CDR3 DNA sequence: TGTGCCAGCAGCGCTCCGGGACTGGGTACCTACGAGCAGTACTTC. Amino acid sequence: CASSAPGLGTYEQYF.

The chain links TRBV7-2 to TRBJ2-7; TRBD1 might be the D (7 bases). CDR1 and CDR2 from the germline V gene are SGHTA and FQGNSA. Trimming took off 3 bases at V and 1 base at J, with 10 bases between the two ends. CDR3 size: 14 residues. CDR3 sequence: CASSFPGGSYEQYF. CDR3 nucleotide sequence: TGTGCCAGCAGCTTCCCAGGGGGGTCCTACGAGCAGTACTTC.

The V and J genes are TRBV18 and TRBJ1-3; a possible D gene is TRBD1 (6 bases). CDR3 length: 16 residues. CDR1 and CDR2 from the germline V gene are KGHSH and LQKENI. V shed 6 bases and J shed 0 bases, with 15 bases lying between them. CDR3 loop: CASSQPTGSSGNTIYF. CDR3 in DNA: TGTGCCAGCTCCCAACCTACAGGGAGCTCTGGAAACACCATATATTTT.

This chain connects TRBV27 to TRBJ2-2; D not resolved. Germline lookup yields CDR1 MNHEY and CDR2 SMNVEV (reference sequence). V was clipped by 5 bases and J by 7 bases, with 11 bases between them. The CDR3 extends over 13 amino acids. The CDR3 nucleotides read TGTGCCAGCAGTGCCCTTGGTAGCGGGGAGCTGTTTTTT. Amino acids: CASSALGSGELFF.

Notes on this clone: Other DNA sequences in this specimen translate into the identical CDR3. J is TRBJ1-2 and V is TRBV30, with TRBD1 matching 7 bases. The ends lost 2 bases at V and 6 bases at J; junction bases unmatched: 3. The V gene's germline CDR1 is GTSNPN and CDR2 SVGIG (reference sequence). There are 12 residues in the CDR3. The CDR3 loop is CAWSPGGDGYTF. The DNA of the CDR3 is TGTGCCTGGAGTCCAGGGGGAGATGGCTACACCTTC. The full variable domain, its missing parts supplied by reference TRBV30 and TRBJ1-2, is SQTIHQWPATLVQPVGSPLSLECTVEGTSNPNLYWYRQAAGRGLQLLFYSVGIGQISSEVPQNLSASRPQDRQFILSSKKLLLSDSGFYLCAWSPGGDGYTFGSGTRLTVV.

The CDR3 region has the DNA TGCAGTGCTAGTCGCGGACAGGAGAATTCACCCCTCCACTTT. This gives the protein CSASRGQENSPLHF. The chain joins TRBV20-1 to TRBJ1-6; TRBD1 matches 7 bases. The V segment lost 3 bases and the J segment 7 bases; nucleotides outside the gene matches: 6. The germline V gene encodes CDR1 DFQATT and CDR2 SNEGSKA (reference sequence). The CDR3 loop spans 14 amino acids.

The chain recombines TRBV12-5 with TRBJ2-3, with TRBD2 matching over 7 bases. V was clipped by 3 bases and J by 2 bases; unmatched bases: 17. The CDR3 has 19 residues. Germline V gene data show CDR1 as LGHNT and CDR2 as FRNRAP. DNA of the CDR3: TGTGCTAGTGGTTTTGTTGGGGGGGTTGGGAGTCCCAACACAGATACGCAGTATTTT. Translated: CASGFVGGVGSPNTDTQYF.

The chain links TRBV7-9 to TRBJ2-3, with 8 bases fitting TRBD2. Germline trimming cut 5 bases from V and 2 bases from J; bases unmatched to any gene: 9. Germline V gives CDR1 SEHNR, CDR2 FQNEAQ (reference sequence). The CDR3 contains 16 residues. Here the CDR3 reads CASSPSRGGITDTQYF. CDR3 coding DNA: TGTGCCAGCAGCCCCTCGCGCGGGGGGATCACAGATACGCAGTATTTT.

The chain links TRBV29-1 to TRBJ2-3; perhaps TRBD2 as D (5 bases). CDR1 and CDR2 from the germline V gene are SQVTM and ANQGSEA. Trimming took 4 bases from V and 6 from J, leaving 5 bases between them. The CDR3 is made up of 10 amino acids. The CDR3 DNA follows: TGCAGCGTTGGGGAGGATACGCAGTATTTT. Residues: CSVGEDTQYF.

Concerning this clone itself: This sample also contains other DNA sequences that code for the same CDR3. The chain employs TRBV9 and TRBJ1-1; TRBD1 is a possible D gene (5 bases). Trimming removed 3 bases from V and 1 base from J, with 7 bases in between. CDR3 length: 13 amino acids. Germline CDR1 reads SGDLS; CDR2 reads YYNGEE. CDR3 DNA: TGTGCCAGCAGCGCAGACAGGAACACTGAAGCTTTCTTT. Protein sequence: CASSADRNTEAFF.

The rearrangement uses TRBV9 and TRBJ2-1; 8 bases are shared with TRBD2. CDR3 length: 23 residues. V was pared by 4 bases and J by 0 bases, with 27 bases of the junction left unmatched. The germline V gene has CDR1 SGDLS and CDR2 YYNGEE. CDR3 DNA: TGTGCCAGCAGCCTCCATCCTTTGTATCCTGGGGCTAGCGGGCCAAGCTCCTACAATGAGCAGTTCTTC. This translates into CASSLHPLYPGASGPSSYNEQFF.

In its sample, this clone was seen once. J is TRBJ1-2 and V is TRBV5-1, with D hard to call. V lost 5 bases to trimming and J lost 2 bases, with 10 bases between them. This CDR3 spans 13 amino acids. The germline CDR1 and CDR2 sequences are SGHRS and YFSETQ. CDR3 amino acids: CASRSPVNYGYTF. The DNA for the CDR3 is TGCGCCAGCAGATCCCCAGTCAACTATGGCTACACCTTC.

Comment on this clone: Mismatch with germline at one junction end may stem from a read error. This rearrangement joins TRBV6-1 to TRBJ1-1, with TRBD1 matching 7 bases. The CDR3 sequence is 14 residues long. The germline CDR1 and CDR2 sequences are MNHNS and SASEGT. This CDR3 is CAGSEWKGAARAFF. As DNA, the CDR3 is TGTGCCGGCAGTGAGTGGAAGGGGGCAGCGAGAGCTTTCTTT.

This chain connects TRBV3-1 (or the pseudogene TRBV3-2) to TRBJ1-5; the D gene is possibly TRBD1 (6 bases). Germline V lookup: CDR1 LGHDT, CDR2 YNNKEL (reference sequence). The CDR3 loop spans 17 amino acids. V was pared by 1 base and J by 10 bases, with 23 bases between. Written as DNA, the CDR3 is TGTGCCAGCAGCCAAGGGGTCCAGGGGAGCTTAATCAGTCCCCAGCATTTT. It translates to CASSQGVQGSLISPQHF.